Described below is a single T cell receptor beta chain sequence and its context. It has no known antigen specificity. At one end the junction does not follow the germline gene, possibly because of a read error. Including cysteine and phenylalanine, the CDR3 has 14 amino acids. Here the CDR3 DNA is all that survives: 42 bases in frame from base 1. Via the germline V gene (reference sequence), CDR1 is LNHDA and CDR2 SQIVND. Libraries were built with the immunoSEQ multiplex PCR assay. For the multiplex PCR, a mixture combining 60 forward primers for TCR Vbeta segments and 13 reverse primers for TCR Jbeta segments was used. The CDR3 region of rearranged TCR beta genes was amplified from genomic DNA by a multiplex PCR assay. The amplified TCR beta libraries were sequenced on the Illumina HiSeq System as 87-base-pair reads. For the original study's pipeline: In a later analysis, 70 million to 95 million unique TCR beta chains were counted across the 650 to 750 repertoires, and roughly 11 million of these chains were shared by at least two donors. To remove PCR and sequencing errors, raw reads were error-corrected and collapsed into unique sequences using a nearest-neighbor algorithm that merged closely related sequences. CDR3 sequences were aligned to IMGT reference sequences to assign V, D and J gene segments. For a sequence to be retained, at least a six-nucleotide match to both a V gene segment and a J gene segment was required. Rearrangements were called productive when the CDR3 lacked stop codons and stayed in frame with V and J; all others were non-productive. Following IMGT convention, CDR3 was defined as the stretch from the second conserved V-encoded cysteine to the conserved J-encoded phenylalanine. The earlier analysis of some 600 of the donors excluded sequences that lacked an unambiguous match to a single V gene segment. In an earlier analysis of 450 to 700 of the donors, V segments were called functional above 56.7% productive rearrangements and were called segregating when the between-donor standard deviation exceeded 5%. A statistical classification framework was built for diagnosing cytomegalovirus status from the catalog of TCR beta chain sequences. A later analysis assigned V and J genes by comparing TCR nucleotide sequences with IMGT/GENE-DB human TR gene sequences. A later analysis assigned CDR3 sequences and most-parsimonious VDJ recombination scenarios with the TCRdist pipeline. In a later analysis, each TCR beta chain was defined by its CDR3 amino acid sequence together with its V-gene family, and reads without a unique V-gene family were excluded. A later analysis removed over 500 highly shared, low-generation-probability nucleotide sequences to deal with suspected cross-contamination and a sequencing artifact. For each public chain, a later analysis derived a clonal expansion index from normalized ranks of inferred template counts within each repertoire. In a later analysis, generation probabilities were computed with a VDJ recombination model fitted to out-of-frame rearrangements, and the resulting probabilities were checked against IGoR. A later analysis scored TCR-TCR, TCR-HLA and TCR-CMV co-occurrence with hypergeometric tests, applying a repertoire-size bias correction to TCR pairs. In a later analysis, false discovery rates were estimated by permuting HLA or CMV assignments 20 times. In a later analysis, co-occurring TCRs were grouped with DBSCAN, and TCRdist sequence similarity was added when clustering was performed within HLA-allele-positive subsets. Co-occurrence clustering excluded repertoires with fewer than 30,000 or more than 120,000 public chains, plus five with anomalous nucleotide sharing. TCRdb took this table from immuneACCESS and kept in-frame rearrangements with V and J called. Such tables lack part of the clones; where checked against another copy, unresolved V genes explain under half of the gap, and the rest is unexplained. V and J calls and clone size are those listed in that table; D and trimming were worked out from the DNA. Within this sample are some 36,000 clones, with over 60% of them counted one time only. The leading ten clones occupy 5% to 8% of the sample.

The sample belongs to a study of cytomegalovirus exposure and HLA in healthy donors (dated by TCRdb to 2016 to 2017). Background on the whole study: In an earlier analysis of under 750 of the donors, 250 to 300 Gb of sequence data and 90 million to 120 million unique TCR beta sequences from about 179 million T cells were reported. Around 320 gigabases of sequencing data and approximately 85 million unique TCR sequences were included in an early release covering about 600 HLA-typed donors. Among the roughly 370 genotyped donors, approximately 82% belonged to the genetic ancestry cluster associated with self-reported Caucasian donors. The study aimed to test whether cataloging public T cell receptors could reveal signatures of past pathogen exposure. The T cell repertoires of several hundred subjects were profiled by immunosequencing and related to cytomegalovirus serostatus. Along with the roughly 670-subject first cohort, a separate validation cohort of around 110 different subjects was used. To predict cytomegalovirus infection status, the study brought together high-throughput TCR immunosequencing, statistical association of individual TCRs with disease status, and machine learning. To study patterns of TCR occurrence, a later analysis re-analyzed previously published TCR beta repertoires from 500 to 850 donors and added high-resolution HLA genotyping. In the later analysis, no new phenotypic data were used to find candidate immune exposures; instead, reliance was placed on TCR beta sequences and their occurrence across donors. An earlier analysis of a few hundred of the donors applied high-throughput TCR beta sequencing to assess whether each TCR beta V gene segment acted as functional or pseudogenic. Donor age, sex, ethnicity and CMV serostatus were compiled alongside the repertoire data. A later genetic analysis took genome-wide SNP genotypes for about 60% of the roughly 670 donors and used that subset as a discovery cohort. All discovery cohort repertoires had been generated using a single sequencing platform. HLA typing included class I and class II loci at four-digit resolution. The number of donors typed differed by locus, with roughly 620-630 for A, B, C, DRB1 and DQB1, roughly 520 for DQA1, 600 to 610 for DPA1, and some 440 for DPB1. Because of strong linkage in the cohort, roughly 5 DR-DQ haplotypes were treated as single units for association and clustering. Among 300 to 500 genotyped donors of the cohort, an average of around 250,000 unique TCR beta nucleotide sequences was sequenced per donor, of which approximately 19% were non-productive. Results and caveats for the whole study, not just this receptor: Broadly in line with IMGT annotations, most TCR beta V segments showed up in productive rearrangements about 87% or about 30% of the time in an earlier analysis of some 590 of the donors. The classifier was reported to diagnose cytomegalovirus status with high specificity and sensitivity in both the original cohort and the validation cohort. When HLA alleles, especially DR and DQ, strongly co-occurred, attributing TCR associations to individual alleles was difficult. HLA typing was unavailable for some donors at each locus, so association tests used only the typed subset. According to the authors, the approach could potentially be generalized to other disease states and immunological phenotypes. Roughly uniform sequencing depth across donors was assumed in presence/absence analyses, although this assumption may not hold. In a later analysis, most CMV-associated TCR beta chains were found to appear HLA-restricted, with HLA associations seemingly driven largely by CMV exposure. In a later genetic analysis, a missense DCLRE1C variant was associated with V-gene and J-gene trimming of TCR beta chains, and the association was replicated in an independent cohort. The sequencing pipeline was judged likely to have produced a cluster of highly shared sequence variants as a technical artifact. Linkage disequilibrium might explain the correlated functional status among segregating V segments, but an unknown experimental factor could not be ruled out. A later analysis reported that several top co-occurrence clusters appeared linked to parvovirus B19, influenza, CMV and Epstein-Barr virus. A later analysis found that TCR association rates varied across HLA loci, with DRB1 alleles showing the most associated TCRs and HLA-C alleles the fewest. In the study, about 150 TCR beta chains were listed as associated with cytomegalovirus. In vitro tests confirmed that three of the cytomegalovirus-associated TCR beta chains recognize cytomegalovirus antigens. Some IMGT-functional V segments, including TRBV6-2 and TRBV6-3, could not be distinguished by the 87-base-pair reads and were therefore excluded. Compared with equally common non-associated chains, HLA-associated TCR beta chains in a later analysis were more clonally expanded and had lower generation probabilities. In a later analysis, some 18,000 TCR beta sequences were associated with specific HLA alleles at a false discovery rate of 0.05. CMV serostatus was the only immune exposure information available for the cohort. Most TCR sequences were observed very rarely across donors, whereas some public TCRs were present in many individuals. The cohort was sequenced for TCR beta chains only, and without alpha or paired-chain data the features that could be detected were limited. Because counts were too low, roughly 16 rarely observed V segments, including chromosome 9 orphons, were excluded from the earlier analysis of about 500 of the donors. In a later genetic analysis, fewer N-insertions in productive TCRs were reported among donors in an Asian-associated ancestry cluster than the roughly 640-donor mean. A further reported finding was that TCR beta sequences accurately predicted the HLA-A and HLA-B alleles for most subjects in the first cohort.

The cohort was made up of around 720 healthy bone marrow donors. Cohort members were all nominally healthy when sampled, although unrecorded immune exposures were likely present. The donor tested CMV seronegative, placing the donor among the 350 or so seronegative members of the cohort. Every donor gave a peripheral blood sample, and the peripheral blood mononuclear cells from that sample were used for TCR beta sequencing. The Qiagen DNeasy Blood Extraction Kit was used to extract genomic DNA from the blood cell samples. The specimen sequenced was PBMCs. The receptor's source is a man between 25 and 39 years old in good health and CMV-seronegative. The V and J segments used are TRBV19 and TRBJ2-7; 7 central bases correspond to TRBD2. In nucleotides, the sequence is TGTGCCTCCTCCGGAGGGGAAGGCGGGAGCACCGAGAGGTTC. The resulting protein is CASSGGEGGSTERF. Joined to the reference TRBV19 and TRBJ2-7 proteins, this CDR3 gives the full variable domain: DGGITQSPKYLFRKEGQNVTLSCEQNLNHDAMYWYRQDPGQGLRLIYYSQIVNDFQKGDIAEGYSVSREKKESFPLTVTSAQKNPTAFYLCASSGGEGGSTERFGPGTRLTVT.